The clone carrying this T cell receptor beta chain was picked up many times. Its matching antigen is unknown. The entry originates in a study of neurological immune-mediated disorders. Overall study results and limits: The level of TCR clonal expansion was highest in patients with HTLV-1-associated myelopathy and lowest in multiple sclerosis, where it fell below the level seen in healthy controls.

The unsorted libraries had their origin in 2 million PBMCs stored at -80 C. The CDR3 contains 16 residues. Trimming removed 0 bases at V and 4 bases at J, with 13 bases between. Every sequencing run produced over 200 million TCR-beta sequences that came from 15-18 subjects. TCRdb independently ran MiXCR on the 5' RACE reads; one entry per CDR3 protein. In the table there are roughly 60,000 distinct CDR3 sequences, about an eighth of which are singletons. The clonotype was recovered from a man aged 55 to 69 in good health. The specimen sequenced was PBMCs. The chain links TRBV12-3 or TRBV12-4 to TRBJ1-5; D may be TRBD1 (6 bases). The CDR3 DNA follows: TGTGCCAGCAGTTTAGCGGCCAGGGGACCAAATCAGCCCCAGCATTTT. Translating gives CASSLAARGPNQPQHF.